One and the same sample provided the 20 T cell receptor beta chains below, sequenced in a study of breast tumors, draining lymph nodes, adjacent tissues. The lymph nodes were axillary draining lymph nodes from breast cancer patients. From the multiplex PCR reads, TCRdb called clonotypes with MiXCR, one entry per CDR3 protein. Among 85,000 to 130,000 distinct CDR3 sequences listed, around 20% were seen once. Sequenced: axillary lymph node tissue. All receptors come from a female donor with breast cancer. Some clones in this sample may be carry-over from other donors' samples.

This clonotype has at least ten counts. CDR3 bases: TGTGCCAGCAGCAGGGGACCTAATCAGCCCCAGCATTTT. Protein product: CASSRGPNQPQHF. The chain is built from TRBV7-9 and TRBJ1-5; perhaps TRBD1 as D (5 bases). The ends were cut back, 5 bases at V and 4 bases at J, with 9 bases in the middle. The CDR3 sequence is 13 residues long. Germline V lookup: CDR1 SEHNR, CDR2 FQNEAQ (reference sequence).

The chain employs TRBV6-1 and TRBJ2-1, with D possibly TRBD2 on 6 matching bases. The V gene's germline CDR1 is MNHNS and CDR2 SASEGT. The CDR3 sequence is 15 residues long. The V and J ends lost 2 bases and 9 bases respectively, with 17 bases between them. This chain's CDR3 is CASSEWKGREGEQFF. CDR3 sequence (DNA): TGTGCCAGCAGTGAATGGAAGGGGCGGGAAGGTGAGCAGTTCTTC.

In its sample, this clonotype was seen many times. The J gene is TRBJ2-5, the V gene TRBV2; 7 bases agree with TRBD1. Germline CDR1 SNHLY, CDR2 FYNNEI. V trimming: 8 bases; J trimming: 2 bases; junction bases outside the gene matches: 5. This CDR3 is 13 amino acids long. This CDR3 reads CASDMGQQETQYF. CDR3 DNA sequence: TGTGCCAGCGATATGGGACAGCAAGAGACCCAGTACTTC.

V usage is TRBV7-9 and J usage is TRBJ2-2; D is undetermined. CDR1 SEHNR and CDR2 FQNEAQ come from the germline V gene (reference sequence). V dropped 5 bases and J dropped 6 bases, with 10 bases sitting between them. This CDR3 is 13 amino acids long. CDR3 protein: CASSPLPPGELFF. The CDR3 DNA reads as TGTGCCAGCAGCCCCCTCCCGCCCGGGGAGCTGTTTTTT.

This clonotype was recorded many times. The gene calls are TRBV5-1 and TRBJ2-3, with 12 bases lining up with TRBD2. Trimming took 0 bases from V and 2 from J; bases not matched to a gene: 4. This CDR3 has 17 residues. Per the germline V gene, CDR1 is SGHRS and CDR2 is YFSETQ. The DNA of the CDR3 is TGCGCCAGCAGCTTGGCCCGGACTAGCGGGAACACAGATACGCAGTATTTT. Translated, it gives CASSLARTSGNTDTQYF.

The chain uses TRBV10-3 and TRBJ1-1; D remains ambiguous. Germline CDR1 reads ENHRY; CDR2 reads SYGVKD. This CDR3 is 14 amino acids long. V shed 2 bases and J shed 2 bases, with 9 bases lying between them. The chain's CDR3 is CAISEGGKNTEAFF. In DNA, the CDR3 is TGTGCCATCAGTGAGGGTGGGAAAAACACTGAAGCTTTCTTT.

This clonotype has ten or more counts. The V call is TRBV5-8, the J call TRBJ2-7, with 9 bases aligning to TRBD1. The length of the CDR3 is 15 residues. V lost 4 bases, J lost 0 bases, and 5 bases stayed unmatched. Germline loops: CDR1 SGHTS, CDR2 YDEGEE. CDR3 sequence (DNA): TGTGCCAGCAGCCGGACAGGGGCCAGCTCCTACGAGCAGTACTTC. It translates to CASSRTGASSYEQYF. The full variable domain, completed using reference TRBV5-8 and TRBJ2-7, is EAGVTQSPTHLIKTRGQQATLRCSPISGHTSVYWYQQALGLGLQFLLWYDEGEERNRGNFPPRFSGRQFPNYSSELNVNALELEDSALYLCASSRTGASSYEQYFGPGTRLTVT.

Many counts were recorded for this clonotype. V and J are TRBV19 and TRBJ1-2, with D perhaps matching TRBD1 (5 bases). This CDR3 has 13 residues. Trimming took off 8 bases at V and 4 bases at J, with 14 bases between the two ends. CDR1 is LNHDA and CDR2 is SQIVND in the germline V gene (reference sequence). CDR3 in amino acids: CASGRGPAYGYTF. In DNA form, the CDR3 reads TGTGCCAGTGGGAGGGGACCGGCCTATGGCTACACCTTC. The full variable domain, rest sourced from reference TRBV19 and TRBJ1-2, is DGGITQSPKYLFRKEGQNVTLSCEQNLNHDAMYWYRQDPGQGLRLIYYSQIVNDFQKGDIAEGYSVSREKKESFPLTVTSAQKNPTAFYLCASGRGPAYGYTFGSGTRLTVV.

In its sample, this clonotype was seen many times. V and J are TRBV3-1 and TRBJ1-2; maybe TRBD1 (5 bases). Germline V gene sequence: CDR1 LGHDT, CDR2 YNNKEL (reference sequence). V dropped 4 bases and J dropped 2 bases, with 11 bases sitting between them. There are 14 residues in the CDR3. CDR3 in amino acids: CASSPRPGNYGYTF. The CDR3 coding sequence is TGTGCCAGCAGCCCTAGACCAGGGAACTATGGCTACACCTTC. The variable domain in full, with the rest retrieved from reference TRBV3-1 and TRBJ1-2, is DTAVSQTPKYLVTQMGNDKSIKCEQNLGHDTMYWYKQDSKKFLKIMFSYNNKELIINETVPNRFSPKSPDKAHLNLHINSLELGDSAVYFCASSPRPGNYGYTFGSGTRLTVV.

This clonotype was observed many times. DNA of the CDR3: TGCAGTGCCAAGGACAGGGTAAAAGAGACCCAGTACTTC. As protein: CSAKDRVKETQYF. The rearrangement links TRBV20-1 to TRBJ2-5; TRBD1 matches 8 bases. Unmatched junction bases numbered 6, after V lost 6 bases and J lost 3 bases. The V gene's germline CDR1 is DFQATT and CDR2 SNEGSKA (reference sequence). The CDR3 is 13 amino acids.

This clonotype was seen many times. The rearrangement uses TRBV9 and TRBJ2-5; TRBD2 matches at 12 bases. Trimming took 6 bases from V and 4 from J; bases not matched to a gene: 10. The CDR3 extends over 16 amino acids. Germline loops: CDR1 SGDLS, CDR2 YYNGEE. DNA of the CDR3: TGTGCCAGCAATCGACTAGCGGGAGCCTCGGGAGAGACCCAGTACTTC. Translation: CASNRLAGASGETQYF.

This clonotype was seen repeatedly, ten times or more. The chain couples TRBV7-3 to TRBJ2-3; D is uncertain. This CDR3 has 16 residues. Germline V lookup: CDR1 SGHTA, CDR2 FQGTGA. The V gene lost 4 bases and the J gene lost 0 bases, with 14 bases spanning the gap. The CDR3 DNA reads as TGTGCCAGCAGCTACGACTTGGGGTTTAGCACAGATACGCAGTATTTT. Its protein is CASSYDLGFSTDTQYF.

In this sample, this clonotype turned up many times. This sequence joins TRBV19 and TRBJ2-7; 7 nucleotides align to TRBD2. Germline CDR1 LNHDA, CDR2 SQIVND (reference sequence). The ends lost 5 bases at V and 4 bases at J; junction bases unmatched: 11. This CDR3 comprises 15 residues. CDR3 bases: TGTGCCAGTAGTTCGGGGGGATCTTCGGGGTACGAGCAGTACTTC. Its translation is CASSSGGSSGYEQYF.

Concerning this clonotype: A much bigger clone sits one base away, suggesting this may be a read error. V gene TRBV4-2 combines with J gene TRBJ1-4; D not resolved. The CDR3 totals 13 residues. Germline CDR1 reads LGHNA; CDR2 reads YNFKEQ. Trimming took off 4 bases at V and 8 bases at J, with 11 bases between the two ends. The CDR3 region is CASSRLSGEKLFF. CDR3 DNA sequence: TGTGCCAGCAGCCGACTATCGGGGGAAAAACTGTTTTTT.

In this sample, this clonotype turned up many times. The rearrangement links TRBV27 to TRBJ2-1; 7 bases match TRBD2. V gave up 5 bases and J gave up 6 bases; unmatched junction bases: 7. CDR3 length: 14 residues. Germline V gene lookup returns CDR1 MNHEY and CDR2 SMNVEV (reference sequence). CDR3 nucleotide sequence: TGTGCCAGCAGTCCCGGGACTACCAGCAATGAGCAGTTCTTC. It specifies CASSPGTTSNEQFF.

This clonotype was recorded many times. The chain has TRBV15 and TRBJ2-1; D not certain. V shed 1 base and J shed 0 bases, with 10 bases lying between them. This CDR3 spans 16 amino acids. The germline V gene encodes CDR1 LNHNV and CDR2 YYDKDF (reference sequence). The CDR3 nucleotides are TGTGCCACCAGCAGAGCCCCCTTGAGCTCCTACAATGAGCAGTTCTTC. It codes for CATSRAPLSSYNEQFF.

This clonotype has only a few counts. The V and J genes are TRBV19 and TRBJ2-6; a possible D gene is TRBD1 (5 bases). Germline V gene lookup returns CDR1 LNHDA and CDR2 SQIVND (reference sequence). The CDR3 is made up of 16 amino acids. The ends were cut back, 5 bases at V and 0 bases at J, with 11 bases in the middle. The CDR3 loop is CASSPGHFSGANVLTF. The CDR3 DNA reads as TGTGCCAGTAGTCCCGGACATTTCTCTGGGGCCAACGTCCTGACTTTC.

This clonotype has at least ten counts. The chain is built from TRBV29-1 and TRBJ2-7; 10 positions match TRBD2. The CDR3 length is 15 residues. Germline V gene sequence: CDR1 SQVTM, CDR2 ANQGSEA. Trimming cost V 6 bases and J 2 bases; bases outside gene matches: 10. CDR3 in DNA: TGCAGCGTAGCGGGGGGGGTTTCATTCCCCTACGAGCAGTACTTC. Its translation is CSVAGGVSFPYEQYF.

This clonotype was counted many times. Written as DNA, the CDR3 is TGTGCCAGCAGTTTAGAAGGGATCAATTCACCCCTCCACTTT. Translating gives CASSLEGINSPLHF. The chain combines TRBV27 with TRBJ1-6; D remains unclear. This CDR3 is built from 14 residues. V gave up 2 bases and J gave up 7 bases, with 9 bases separating them. CDR1 is MNHEY and CDR2 is SMNVEV in the germline V gene (reference sequence).

Comment on this clonotype: Possible read error: a much larger clone is one base away. This chain uses TRBV19 with TRBJ2-3, with D tentatively TRBD2 (6 bases). There are 14 residues in the CDR3. Germline CDR1 LNHDA, CDR2 SQIVND (reference sequence). V was shortened by 9 bases and J by 5 bases, with 18 bases between the two germline ends. CDR3 sequence (DNA): TGTGCCAGAAGGGCCACGGTGGGGGGAGATACGCAGTATTTT. Its protein is CARRATVGGDTQYF.